A single sample is the source of the 5 T cell receptor beta chains below, sequenced in a study of T-cell memory formation after mild COVID-19. TCRdb reanalysed the 5' RACE reads using MiXCR and keeps one entry per CDR3 protein. The profile covers roughly 350,000 distinct CDR3 sequences, with roughly 20% appearing a single time and around 13% taken by the ten largest. The source material was PBMCs or a T cell subset sorted from them (not recorded which). The receptors shown here come from an adult woman who had mild COVID-19 (a few samples of this study predate the infection). Cell type and time point are not known.

Only a few counts were recorded for this clonotype. Without the conserved terminal phenylalanine or tryptophan, this CDR3 likely stems from a read error. It is unclear where the CDR3 begins or ends on the DNA, so no DNA is shown, and the CDR3 is as TCRdb lists it. The chain links TRBV10-3 to TRBJ2-7; no check of the table's D call, TRBD1, against the DNA was made. The CDR3 extends over 9 residues, inclusive of both ends. In germline, CDR1 is ENHRY, CDR2 SYGVKD. CDR3 amino acids: CAISEGRVP.

The V and J genes are TRBV4-2 and TRBJ2-1; tentative D call: TRBD2 (5 bases). Germline V gene data show CDR1 as LGHNA and CDR2 as YNFKEQ. There are 15 residues in the CDR3. V lost 0 bases, J lost 5 bases, and 11 bases lay in between. As DNA, the CDR3 is TGTGCCAGCAGCCAAGATGTGACTATAGACAATGAGCAGTTCTTC. Translated: CASSQDVTIDNEQFF.

This clonotype was counted only a few times. The chain employs TRBV5-1 and TRBJ2-3; perhaps TRBD2 as D (6 bases). The germline gives CDR1 SGHRS, CDR2 YFSETQ. CDR3 length: 13 residues. V was clipped by 3 bases and J by 4 bases, with 9 bases between them. This CDR3 reads CASSSSVADTQYF. CDR3 nucleotide sequence: TGCGCCAGCAGCTCTAGCGTCGCAGATACGCAGTATTTT.

This clonotype was found many times. J is TRBJ2-7 and V is TRBV12-3 or TRBV12-4; perhaps TRBD1 as D (5 bases). The CDR3 runs 14 residues. Trimming cost V 1 base and J 2 bases, with 9 bases left between them. The CDR3 nucleotides are TGTGCCAGCAGTTTAGTAGGGGCTGCCTACGAGCAGTACTTC. Encoded protein: CASSLVGAAYEQYF.

The CDR3 is CSVDGGAGTEAFF. Written as DNA, the CDR3 is TGCAGCGTTGATGGGGGGGCCGGGACTGAAGCTTTCTTT. This chain uses TRBV29-1 with TRBJ1-1; perhaps TRBD1 as D (6 bases). From germline, CDR1 is SQVTM and CDR2 ANQGSEA. The CDR3 loop spans 13 amino acids. Deletions cut 3 bases from V and 5 bases from J, with 13 bases between.